The clone carrying this TCR beta chain came up a few times. Antigen unknown. Germline V gene lookup returns CDR1 SNHLY and CDR2 FYNNEI. The V end was cut by 6 bases, the J end by 4 bases, with 13 bases between. The CDR3 is 14 amino acids. The data are from a study of identical twins. Points from the study as a whole: Sequences that were out-of-frame, alpha and twin-shared displayed an excess of low generation probability. Beta out-of-frame sequences showed weaker excess sharing between twins.

In TCRdb, the 5' RACE reads were re-called with MiXCR into one record per CDR3 protein. The data contain 200,000 to 250,000 distinct CDR3 sequences, 5.5% to 7% of them singletons. This sample also appeared in a second study, on yellow fever vaccine responses in identical twins.

Sequencing was performed on memory (CD45RO+) T cells sorted from blood. The chain uses TRBV2 and TRBJ1-5, with TRBD1 as a possible D gene (6 bases). The receptor comes from a woman aged 18 to 35 in good health. DNA of the CDR3: TGTGCCAGCAGCCCGTGGACAGCTAATCAGCCCCAGCATTTT. Encoded protein: CASSPWTANQPQHF. The full variable domain, with the rest looked up from reference TRBV2 and TRBJ1-5, is EPEVTQTPSHQVTQMGQEVILRCVPISNHLYFYWYRQILGQKVEFLVSFYNNEISEKSEIFDDQFSVERPDGSNFTLKIRSTKLEDSAMYFCASSPWTANQPQHFGDGTRLSIL.